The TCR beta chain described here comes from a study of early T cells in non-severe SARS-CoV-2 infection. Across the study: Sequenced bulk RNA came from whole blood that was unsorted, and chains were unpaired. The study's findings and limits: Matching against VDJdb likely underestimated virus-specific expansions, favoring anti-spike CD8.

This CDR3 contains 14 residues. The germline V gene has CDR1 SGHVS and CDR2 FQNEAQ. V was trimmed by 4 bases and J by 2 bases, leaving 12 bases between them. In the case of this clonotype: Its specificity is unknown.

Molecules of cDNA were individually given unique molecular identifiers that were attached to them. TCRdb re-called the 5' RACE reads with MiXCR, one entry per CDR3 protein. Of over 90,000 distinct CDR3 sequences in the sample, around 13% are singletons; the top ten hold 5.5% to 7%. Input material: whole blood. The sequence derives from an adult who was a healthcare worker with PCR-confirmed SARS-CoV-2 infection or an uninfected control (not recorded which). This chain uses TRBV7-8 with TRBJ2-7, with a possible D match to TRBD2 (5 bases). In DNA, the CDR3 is TGTGCCAGCAGCTCACAGCGGCTCCCCTACGAGCAGTACTTC. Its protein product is CASSSQRLPYEQYF.